This record concerns one TCR beta chain sequence. The antigen is undetermined. This sample also contains other DNA sequences that code for the same CDR3. Germline CDR1 and CDR2: GTSNPN and SVGIG (reference sequence). V lost 2 bases to trimming and J lost 0 bases, with 17 bases between them. The CDR3 loop spans 18 amino acids. The sample is drawn from a study of cytomegalovirus exposure and HLA in healthy donors. Study findings and constraints: The number of N-insertions in an Asian-associated ancestry cluster was reportedly below the roughly 700-donor mean in a later analysis.

PCR amplification relied on 60 Vbeta primers (plus 13 Jbeta primers). Sequencing used immunoSEQ multiplex PCR; TCRdb keeps in-frame clones, though not all of them. This table holds 150,000 to 170,000 clones, 80% found once. The sequence was collected from a man under 40 in good health and CMV-seropositive. The V call is TRBV30, the J call TRBJ2-6; perhaps TRBD2 as D (6 bases). Material: PBMCs. The CDR3 region has the DNA TGTGCCTGGAGTCTCGGGGGACTGGGGGACTCTGGGGCCAACGTCCTGACTTTC. Protein product: CAWSLGGLGDSGANVLTF.